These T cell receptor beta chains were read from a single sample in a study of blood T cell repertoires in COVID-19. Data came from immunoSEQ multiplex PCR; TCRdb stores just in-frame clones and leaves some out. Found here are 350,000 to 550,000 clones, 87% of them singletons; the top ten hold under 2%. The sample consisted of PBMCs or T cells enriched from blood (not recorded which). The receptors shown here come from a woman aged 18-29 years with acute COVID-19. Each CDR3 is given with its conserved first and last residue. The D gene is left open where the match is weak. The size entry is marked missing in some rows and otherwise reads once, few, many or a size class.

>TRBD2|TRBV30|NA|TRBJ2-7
CAWSSPGLADYEQYF
TGTGCCTGGAGTTCTCCCGGACTAGCGGACTACGAGCAGTACTTC
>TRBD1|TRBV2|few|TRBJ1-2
CASRVGQGYGYTF
TGTGCCAGCAGGGTTGGACAGGGCTATGGCTACACCTTC
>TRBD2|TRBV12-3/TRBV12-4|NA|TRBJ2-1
CASGTNINEQFF
TGTGCCAGTGGGACTAACATCAATGAGCAGTTCTTC
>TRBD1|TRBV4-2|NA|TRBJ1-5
CASSQGTGSSNQPQHF
TGTGCCAGCAGCCAAGGGACAGGGTCAAGCAATCAGCCCCAGCATTTT
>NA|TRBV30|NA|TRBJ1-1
CAWSSLVLNTEAFF
TGTGCCTGGAGTAGTTTAGTTCTAAACACTGAAGCTTTCTTT
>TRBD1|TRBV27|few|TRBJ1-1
CASSPPGQGYTEAFF
TGTGCCAGCAGCCCACCGGGACAGGGTTACACTGAAGCTTTCTTT
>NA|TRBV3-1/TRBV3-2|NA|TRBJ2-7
CASSQEFVGPGYEQYF
TGTGCCAGCAGCCAAGAATTCGTAGGCCCAGGCTACGAGCAGTACTTC
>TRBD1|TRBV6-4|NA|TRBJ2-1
CASSHDRGSYDEQFF
TGTGCCAGCAGCCACGACAGGGGAAGTTATGATGAGCAGTTCTTC
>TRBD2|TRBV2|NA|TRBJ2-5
CASSEETAGYSGTQYF
TGTGCCAGCAGTGAAGAAACAGCGGGATACTCCGGGACCCAGTACTTC
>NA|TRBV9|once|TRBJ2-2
CASSVSDTGELFF
TGTGCCAGCAGCGTGAGCGACACCGGGGAGCTGTTTTTT
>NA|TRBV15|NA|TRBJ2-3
CATSRVPPGRFQTDTQYF
TGTGCCACCAGCAGAGTCCCGCCAGGGAGGTTTCAAACAGATACGCAGTATTTT
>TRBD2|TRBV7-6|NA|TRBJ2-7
CASSAPSGGAYEQYF
TGTGCCAGCAGCGCTCCTAGCGGGGGGGCCTACGAGCAGTACTTC
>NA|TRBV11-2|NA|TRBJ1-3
CASSGRGGRDSGNTIYF
TGTGCCAGCAGCGGACGCGGCGGCAGGGACTCTGGAAACACCATATATTTT
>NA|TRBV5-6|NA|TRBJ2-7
CASSLVRSSYEQYF
TGTGCCAGCAGCTTGGTCCGGTCCTCCTACGAGCAGTACTTC
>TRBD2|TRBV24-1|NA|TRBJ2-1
CATSSPPGLAIEQFF
TGTGCCACCAGTTCACCTCCGGGACTAGCGATAGAGCAGTTCTTC
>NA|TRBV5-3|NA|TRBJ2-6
CARSLVANVNSGANVLTF
TGTGCCAGAAGCTTGGTTGCGAATGTAAACTCTGGGGCCAACGTCCTGACTTTC
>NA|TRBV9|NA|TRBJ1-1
CASSFRRGTEAFF
TGTGCCAGCAGCTTTAGACGAGGCACTGAAGCTTTCTTT
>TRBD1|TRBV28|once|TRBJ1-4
CASSGDRGVVEKLFF
TGTGCCAGCAGTGGGGACAGGGGGGTGGTTGAAAAACTGTTTTTT
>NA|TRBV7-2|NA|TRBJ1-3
CASSLAGTGGNTIYF
TGTGCCAGCAGCTTAGCGGGGACTGGAGGAAACACCATATATTTT
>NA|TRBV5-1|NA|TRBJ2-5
CASSLGGDQETQYF
TGCGCCAGCAGCTTGGGGGGGGATCAAGAGACCCAGTACTTC
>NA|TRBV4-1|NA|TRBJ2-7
CASSQDRAEQYF
TGCGCCAGCAGCCAAGACAGGGCCGAGCAGTACTTC
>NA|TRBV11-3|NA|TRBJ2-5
CASSLGEQETQYF
TGTGCCAGCAGCTTAGGGGAGCAAGAGACCCAGTACTTC
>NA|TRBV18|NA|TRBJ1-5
CASSQQDPTNQPQHF
TGTGCCAGCTCACAACAGGATCCGACAAATCAGCCCCAGCATTTT
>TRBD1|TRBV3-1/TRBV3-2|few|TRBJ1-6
CASSQAGTGNSPLHF
TGTGCCAGCAGCCAAGCCGGGACAGGCAATTCACCCCTCCACTTT
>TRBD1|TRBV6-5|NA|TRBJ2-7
CASSYRDRLIEQYF
TGTGCCAGCAGTTACAGGGACAGGTTGATCGAGCAGTACTTC
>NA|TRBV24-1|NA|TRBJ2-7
CATSDPPTGFGQYF
TGTGCCACCAGTGATCCCCCCACAGGATTCGGGCAGTACTTC
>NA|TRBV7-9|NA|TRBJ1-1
CASSTANTEAFF
TGTGCCAGCAGCACAGCGAACACTGAAGCTTTCTTT
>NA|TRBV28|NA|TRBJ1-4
CASSLTRGNEKLFF
TGTGCCAGCAGTTTAACCAGGGGTAATGAAAAACTGTTTTTT
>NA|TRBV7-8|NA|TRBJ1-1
CASSPADSEAFF
TGTGCCAGCAGCCCTGCGGACAGTGAAGCTTTCTTT